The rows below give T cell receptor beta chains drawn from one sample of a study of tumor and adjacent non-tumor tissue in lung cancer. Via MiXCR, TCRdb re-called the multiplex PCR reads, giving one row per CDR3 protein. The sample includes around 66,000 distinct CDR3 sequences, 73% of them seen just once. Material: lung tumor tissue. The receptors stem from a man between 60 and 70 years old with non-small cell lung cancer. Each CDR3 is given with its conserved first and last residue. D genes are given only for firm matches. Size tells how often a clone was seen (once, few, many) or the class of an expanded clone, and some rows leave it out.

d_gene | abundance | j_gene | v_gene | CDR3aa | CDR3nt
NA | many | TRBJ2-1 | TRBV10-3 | CAISGNPEGENNEQFF | TGTGCCATCAGTGGCAACCCAGAGGGGGAGAACAATGAGCAGTTCTTC
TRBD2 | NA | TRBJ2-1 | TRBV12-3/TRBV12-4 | CDSSPELANDEQFF | TGTGACAGCAGTCCAGAACTAGCGAACGATGAGCAGTTCTTC
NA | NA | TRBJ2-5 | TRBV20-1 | CSASRKGMTETQYF | TGCAGTGCTAGCCGCAAAGGTATGACAGAGACCCAGTACTTC
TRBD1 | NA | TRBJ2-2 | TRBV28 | CASSDQGQGLAGELFF | TGTGCCAGCAGTGATCAGGGACAGGGATTAGCCGGGGAGTTGTTTTTT
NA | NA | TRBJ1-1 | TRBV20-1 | CSARDFGGAKNEAFF | TGCAGTGCTAGAGATTTTGGAGGGGCCAAAAATGAAGCTTTCTTT
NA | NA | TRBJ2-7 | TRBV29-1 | CSVPRDSSYEQYF | TGCAGCGTTCCGCGGGACAGCTCCTACGAGCAGTATTTC
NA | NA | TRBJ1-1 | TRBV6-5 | CASTYSRDTETFF | TGTGCCAGCACTTACTCTCGGGATACTGAAACTTTCTTT
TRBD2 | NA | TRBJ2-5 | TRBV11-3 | CAISPGLAEEETQYF | TGTGCCATCAGCCCAGGACTAGCGGAGGAGGAGACCCAATACTTC
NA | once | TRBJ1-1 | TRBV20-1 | CSVAGQLNSEAFF | TGCAGTGTCGCTGGACAGCTGAACAGTGAAGCTTTCTTT
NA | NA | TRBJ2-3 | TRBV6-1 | CASSEVLRDKQYF | TGTGCCAGCAGTGAAGTGTTGAGGGATAAGCAGTATTTT
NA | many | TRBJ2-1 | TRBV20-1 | CSASTGVPREQFF | TGCAGTGCTAGTACAGGTGTCCCCAGGGAGCAGTTCTTC
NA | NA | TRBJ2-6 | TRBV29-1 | CSVDLGRGANVLTF | TGCAGCGTTGATTTGGGGCGAGGGGCCAACGTCCTGACTTTC
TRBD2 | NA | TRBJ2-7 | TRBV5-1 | CASSLGTSGRFHEQYF | TGCGCCAGCAGCTTGGGAACTAGCGGGAGGTTCCACGAGCAGTACTTC
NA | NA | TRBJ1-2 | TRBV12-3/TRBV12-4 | CASSLSGRYRYTF | TGTGCCAGCAGTTTGTCAGGGAGATATCGCTACACCTTC
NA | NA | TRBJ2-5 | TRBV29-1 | CSVVAAALRTQYF | TGCAGCGTGGTGGCGGCTGCTCTTCGGACCCAGTACTTC
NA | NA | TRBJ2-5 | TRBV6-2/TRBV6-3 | CASRRDQKTQYF | TGTGCCAGCAGACGGGACCAAAAGACCCAGTACTTC
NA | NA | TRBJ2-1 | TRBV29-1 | CSVHLEGTYNEQFF | TGCAGTGTTCACCTGGAAGGGACCTACAATGAGCAGTTCTTC
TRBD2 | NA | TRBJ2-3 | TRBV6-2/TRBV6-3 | CASSYYLLAGATDTKYF | TGTGCCAGCAGTTATTACCTACTAGCGGGAGCCACAGATACCAAGTATTTT
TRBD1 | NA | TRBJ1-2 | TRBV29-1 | CSPWDRGNTF | TGCAGCCCTTGGGACAGGGGCAATACCTTC
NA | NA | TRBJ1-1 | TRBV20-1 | CSAKQGLNTGAFF | TGTAGTGCCAAACAGGGATTGAACACTGGAGCTTTCTTT
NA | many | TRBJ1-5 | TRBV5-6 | CASSFVTGEPSNQPQHF | TGTGCCAGCAGCTTTGTGACTGGTGAACCTAGCAATCAGCCCCAGCATTTT
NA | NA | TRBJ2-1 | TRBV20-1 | CSAPTIGSPHIEQFF | TGCAGTGCTCCTACCATCGGGTCCCCCCATATTGAGCAGTTCTTC
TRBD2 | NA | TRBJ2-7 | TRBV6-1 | CASSGTSINEQYF | TGTGCCAGCAGTGGGACTAGTATTAACGAACAGTACTTC
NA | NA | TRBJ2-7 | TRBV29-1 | CSVYRDNCYF | TGCAGCGTTTATAGGGACAATTGCTACTTC
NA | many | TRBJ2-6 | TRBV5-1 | CASSLPQGRGANVLTF | TGCGCCAGCAGCTTACCACAGGGACGGGGGGCCAACGTCCTGACTTTC
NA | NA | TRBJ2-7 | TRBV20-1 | CSARSLRVHSYEQYF | TGCAGTGCTAGGAGTCTCAGAGTGCATTCCTACGAGCAGTACTTC
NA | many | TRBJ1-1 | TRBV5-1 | CASSLGGEGGAEAFF | TGCGCCAGCAGCTTAGGTGGTGAGGGGGGTGCTGAAGCTTTCTTT
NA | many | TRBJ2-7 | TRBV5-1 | CASSLRAGWDLVPYEQYF | TGCGCCAGCAGCTTGAGGGCCGGTTGGGACCTGGTTCCTTACGAGCAGTACTTC
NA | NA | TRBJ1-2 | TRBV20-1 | CCAYGGGYGYTF | TGCTGTGCCTACGGAGGGGGTTATGGCTACACCTTC
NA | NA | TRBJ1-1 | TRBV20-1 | CSAKQGLNNEASF | TGCAGTGCCAAACAGGGATTGAACAATGAAGCTTCCTTT
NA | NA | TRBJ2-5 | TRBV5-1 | CASSPENPGTQYF | TGCGCCAGCAGCCCGGAGAACCCAGGGACCCAGTACTTC
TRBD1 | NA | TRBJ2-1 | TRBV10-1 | CTSSESRRGQGVDEQFF | TGTACCAGCAGCGAGTCGAGGCGCGGACAGGGGGTTGATGAGCAGTTCTTC
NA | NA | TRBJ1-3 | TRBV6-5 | CASAETSPRSFGNTIYF | TGTGCCAGTGCCGAAACCTCCCCGCGGTCCTTTGGAAACACTATATATTTT
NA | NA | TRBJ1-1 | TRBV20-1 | CSVRDWGLGITEAFF | TGCAGTGTTAGAGATTGGGGGCTTGGGATCACTGAAGCTTTCTTT
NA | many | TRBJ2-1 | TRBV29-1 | CSVDRDSSYNEQFF | TGCAGCGTTGACCGGGACTCCTCCTACAATGAGCAGTTCTTC
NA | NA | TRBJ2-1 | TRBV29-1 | CSVEGVTSVEQFF | TGCAGCGTTGAGGGGGTAACCTCGGTTGAGCAGTTCTTC
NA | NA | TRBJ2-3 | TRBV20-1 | CSVLFWAHTDTQYF | TGCAGTGTCCTTTTCTGGGCACACACGGATACGCAGTATTTT
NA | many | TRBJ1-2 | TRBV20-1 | CSALGDSGNSYGYTF | TGCAGTGCTCTCGGTGATTCGGGAAATAGCTATGGCTACACCTTC
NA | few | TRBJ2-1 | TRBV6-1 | CTSSRCGGWYNEQFF | TGTACCAGCAGTAGATGTGGGGGTTGGTACAATGAGCAGTTCTTC
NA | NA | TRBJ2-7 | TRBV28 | CASSFRQGPTYEQYF | TGTGCCAGCAGTTTCCGCCAGGGGCCAACCTACGAGCAGTACTTC
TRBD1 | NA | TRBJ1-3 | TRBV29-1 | CSGNRGPSGNTIYF | TGCAGCGGGAACAGGGGGCCCTCTGGAAACACAATATATTTT
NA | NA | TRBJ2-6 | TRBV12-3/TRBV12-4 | CASTSWGIGANVVTF | NA
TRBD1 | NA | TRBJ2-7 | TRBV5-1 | CASSFFPRSGGGEQYF | TGCGCCAGCAGCTTTTTTCCAAGGTCAGGGGGCGGTGAGCAGTACTTC
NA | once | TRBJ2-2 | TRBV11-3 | CASSPSRDSNGGELLF | TGTGCCAGCAGCCCGTCCCGGGACAGTAACGGCGGGGAGCTGCTTTTT
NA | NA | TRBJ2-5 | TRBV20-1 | CSTRDFYLRAETQYF | TGCAGTACTCGGGACTTTTACCTACGGGCAGAGACTCAGTACTTC
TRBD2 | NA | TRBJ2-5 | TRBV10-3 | CAISATGTSRDKTQYF | TGTGCCATCAGCGCAACCGGGACTAGCCGCGACAAGACTCAGTACTTC
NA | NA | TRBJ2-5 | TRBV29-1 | CSTPFYTHETQYF | TGCAGCACTCCTTTCTATACCCATGAGACCCAGTACTTC
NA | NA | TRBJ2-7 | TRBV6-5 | CVTSYGAGRVYEQYF | TGTGTCACCAGTTACGGGGCTGGACGGGTTTACGAGCAGTACTTC
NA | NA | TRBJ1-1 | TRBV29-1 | CSLVSGNTEAYF | TGCAGCCTTGTATCGGGGAACACTGAAGCTTACTTT
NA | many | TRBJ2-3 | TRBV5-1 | CASSFTGQGTDTQYF | TGCGCCAGCAGCTTCACAGGGCAGGGCACAGATACGCAGTATTTT
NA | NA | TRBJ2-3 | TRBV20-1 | CSAQVQANTDTQYF | TGCAGTGCTCAAGTACAGGCAAACACAGATACGCAGTATTTT
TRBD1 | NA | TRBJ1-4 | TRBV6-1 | CASGQNTGEEKLFF | TGTGCCAGCGGTCAAAACACAGGGGAGGAAAAACTGTTTTTT
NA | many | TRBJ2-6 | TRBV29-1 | CSVGQLGANVLTF | TGCAGCGTTGGTCAGTTGGGGGCCAACGTCCTGACTTTC
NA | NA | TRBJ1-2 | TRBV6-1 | CASSDPGRYCYTF | TGTGCCAGCAGTGACCCAGGGAGGTATTGCTACACCTTC
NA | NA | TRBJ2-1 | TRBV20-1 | CGGILENEQFF | TGCGGTGGTATCCTCGAGAATGAGCAGTTCTTC
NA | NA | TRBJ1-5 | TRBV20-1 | CSARQSGRQYHPQHF | TGCAGTGCTAGACAGTCAGGCAGGCAGTATCATCCCCAGCATTTT
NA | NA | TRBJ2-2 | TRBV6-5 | CARRKRVDGELFF | TGTGCCAGAAGGAAGAGGGTAGACGGGGAGCTGTTTTTT